This T cell receptor (beta chain) was identified during a study of T-cell memory formation after mild COVID-19. Turning to the study itself: The TCR clusters were mostly specific to one donor.

V was pared by 6 bases and J by 0 bases, with 9 bases of the junction left unmatched. CDR1 is SQVTM, CDR2 ANQGSEA, per germline. This CDR3 has 16 residues. The sample holds a few counts of this clonotype. From 5'RACE with constant-segment primers came TCR alpha and TCR beta cDNA libraries that carried sample barcodes and UMIs. One entry per CDR3 protein results from TCRdb running MiXCR on the 5' RACE reads. The sample gives around 310,000 distinct CDR3 sequences, over 11% of which show up once; roughly 21% is in the top ten. The J gene is TRBJ2-5, the V gene TRBV29-1; the match to TRBD2 covers 11 bases. The origin of this receptor is a man younger than 35 who had mild COVID-19 (a few samples of this study predate the infection). Cell type and time point are not known. The sequenced material came from PBMCs or a T cell subset sorted from them (not recorded which). DNA for the CDR3: TGCAGCGTCGAACTAGCGGGGGCCGAGTACCAAGAGACCCAGTACTTC. Residues: CSVELAGAEYQETQYF.